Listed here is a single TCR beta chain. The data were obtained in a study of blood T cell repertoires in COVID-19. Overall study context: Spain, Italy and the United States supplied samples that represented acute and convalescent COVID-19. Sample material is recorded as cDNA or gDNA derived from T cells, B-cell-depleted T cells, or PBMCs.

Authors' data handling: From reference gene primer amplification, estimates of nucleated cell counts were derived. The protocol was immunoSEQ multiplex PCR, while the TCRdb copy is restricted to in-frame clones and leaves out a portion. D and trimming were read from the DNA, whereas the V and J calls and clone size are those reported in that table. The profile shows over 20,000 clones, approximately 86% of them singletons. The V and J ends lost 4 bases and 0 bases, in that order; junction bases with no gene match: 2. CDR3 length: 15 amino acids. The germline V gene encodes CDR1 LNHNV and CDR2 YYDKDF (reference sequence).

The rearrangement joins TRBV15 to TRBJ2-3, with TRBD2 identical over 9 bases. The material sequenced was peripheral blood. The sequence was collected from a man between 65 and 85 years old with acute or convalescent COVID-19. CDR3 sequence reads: CATSMTSGSTDTQYF. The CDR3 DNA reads TGTGCCACCAGCATGACTAGCGGTAGCACAGATACGCAGTATTTT.